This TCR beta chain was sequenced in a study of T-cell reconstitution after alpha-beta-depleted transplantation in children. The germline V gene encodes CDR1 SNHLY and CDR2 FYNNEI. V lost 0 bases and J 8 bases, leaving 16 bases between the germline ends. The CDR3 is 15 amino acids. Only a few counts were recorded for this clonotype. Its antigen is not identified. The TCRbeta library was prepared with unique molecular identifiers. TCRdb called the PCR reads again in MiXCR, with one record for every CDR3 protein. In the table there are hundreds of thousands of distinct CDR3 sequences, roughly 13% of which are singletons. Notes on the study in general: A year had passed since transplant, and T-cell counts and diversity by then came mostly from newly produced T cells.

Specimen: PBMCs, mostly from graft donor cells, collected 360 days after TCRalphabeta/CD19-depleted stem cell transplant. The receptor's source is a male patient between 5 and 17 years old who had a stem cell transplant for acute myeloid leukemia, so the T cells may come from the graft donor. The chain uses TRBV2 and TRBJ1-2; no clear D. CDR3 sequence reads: CASSEAVIDSAGYTF. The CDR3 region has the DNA TGTGCCAGCAGTGAAGCGGTCATCGATAGCGCGGGCTACACCTTC.